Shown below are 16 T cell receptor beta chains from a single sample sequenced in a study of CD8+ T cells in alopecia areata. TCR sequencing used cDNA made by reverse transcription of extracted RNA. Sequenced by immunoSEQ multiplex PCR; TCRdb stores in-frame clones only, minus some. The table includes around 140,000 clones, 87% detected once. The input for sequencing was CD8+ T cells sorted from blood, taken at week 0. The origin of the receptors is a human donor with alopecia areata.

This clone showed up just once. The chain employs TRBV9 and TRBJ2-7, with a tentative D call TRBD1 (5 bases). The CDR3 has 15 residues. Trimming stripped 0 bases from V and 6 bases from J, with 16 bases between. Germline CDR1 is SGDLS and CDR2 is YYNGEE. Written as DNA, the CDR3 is TGTGCCAGCAGCGTAGAAGACAGACCCCCCACCGAGCAGTACTTC. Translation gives CASSVEDRPPTEQYF.

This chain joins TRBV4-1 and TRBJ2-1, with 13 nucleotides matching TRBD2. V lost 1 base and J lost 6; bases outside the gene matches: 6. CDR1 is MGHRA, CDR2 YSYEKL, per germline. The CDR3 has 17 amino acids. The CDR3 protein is CASSQVTSGGAVNEQFF. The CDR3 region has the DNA TGCGCCAGCAGCCAAGTTACTAGCGGGGGGGCCGTCAATGAGCAGTTCTTC.

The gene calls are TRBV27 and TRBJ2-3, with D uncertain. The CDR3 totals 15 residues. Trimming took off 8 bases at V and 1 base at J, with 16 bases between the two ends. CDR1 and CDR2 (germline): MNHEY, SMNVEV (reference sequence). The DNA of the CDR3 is TGTGCCAGCGCCGACACAGAATATGGCACAGATACGCAGTATTTT. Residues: CASADTEYGTDTQYF.

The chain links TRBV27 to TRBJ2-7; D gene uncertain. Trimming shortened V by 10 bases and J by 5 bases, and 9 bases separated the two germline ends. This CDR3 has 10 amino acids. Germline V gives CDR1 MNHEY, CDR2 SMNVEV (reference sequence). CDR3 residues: CATGFDEQYF. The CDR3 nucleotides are TGTGCCACCGGGTTCGACGAGCAGTACTTC.

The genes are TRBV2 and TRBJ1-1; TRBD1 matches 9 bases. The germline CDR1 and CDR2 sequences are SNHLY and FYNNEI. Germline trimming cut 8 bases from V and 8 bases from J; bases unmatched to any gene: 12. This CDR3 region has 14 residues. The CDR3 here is CASLFRDRASEAFF. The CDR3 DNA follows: TGTGCCAGCTTATTCCGGGACAGGGCATCGGAAGCTTTCTTT.

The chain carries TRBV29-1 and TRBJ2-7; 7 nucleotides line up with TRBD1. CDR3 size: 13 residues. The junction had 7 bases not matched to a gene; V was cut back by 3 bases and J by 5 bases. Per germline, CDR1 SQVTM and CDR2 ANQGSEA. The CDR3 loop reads CSVDLTGYHEQYF. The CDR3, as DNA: TGCAGCGTTGACTTGACAGGGTACCACGAGCAGTACTTC.

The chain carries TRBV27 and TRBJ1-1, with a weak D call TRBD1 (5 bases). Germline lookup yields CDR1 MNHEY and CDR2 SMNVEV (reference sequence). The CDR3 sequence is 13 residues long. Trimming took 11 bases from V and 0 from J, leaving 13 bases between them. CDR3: CAASSRVNTEAFF. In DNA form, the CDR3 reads TGTGCCGCAAGCAGCAGGGTGAACACTGAAGCTTTCTTT.

The CDR3 DNA reads TGTGCCAGCAGCTTAGCGGGACAATCAGGGCATCAGCCCCAGCATTTT. Translating it yields CASSLAGQSGHQPQHF. The rearrangement joins TRBV11-2 to TRBJ1-5, with D perhaps TRBD1 (6 bases). CDR3 length: 16 residues. V was trimmed by 1 base and J by 5 bases, leaving 15 bases between them. Germline V gene lookup returns CDR1 SGHAT and CDR2 FQNNGV.

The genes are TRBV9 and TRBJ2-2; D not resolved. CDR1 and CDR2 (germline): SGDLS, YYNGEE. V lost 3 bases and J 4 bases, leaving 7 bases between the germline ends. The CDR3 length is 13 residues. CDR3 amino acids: CASSEEITGELFF. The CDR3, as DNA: TGTGCCAGCAGCGAGGAGATCACCGGGGAGCTGTTTTTT.

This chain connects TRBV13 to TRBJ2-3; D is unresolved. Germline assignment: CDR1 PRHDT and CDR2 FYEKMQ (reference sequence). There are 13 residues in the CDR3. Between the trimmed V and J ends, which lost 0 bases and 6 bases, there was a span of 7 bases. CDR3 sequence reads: CASSLGLSDTQYF. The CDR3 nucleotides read TGTGCCAGCAGCTTAGGCCTAAGTGATACGCAGTATTTT.

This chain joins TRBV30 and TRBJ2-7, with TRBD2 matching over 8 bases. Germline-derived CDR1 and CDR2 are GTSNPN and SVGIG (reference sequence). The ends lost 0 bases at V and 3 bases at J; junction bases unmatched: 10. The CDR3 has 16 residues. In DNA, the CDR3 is TGTGCCTGGAGTGTACGGGCTAGCGGGCTCGTCTACGAGCAGTACTTC. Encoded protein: CAWSVRASGLVYEQYF.

Here the CDR3 reads CASSVDGGSNQPQHF. The CDR3 DNA is TGTGCCAGCAGCGTAGACGGGGGTAGCAATCAGCCCCAGCATTTT. The rearrangement uses TRBV9 and TRBJ1-5; weak D call: TRBD1 (5 bases). In germline, CDR1 is SGDLS, CDR2 YYNGEE. With 0 bases removed from V and 0 bases from J, the gap between germline ends came to 7 bases. CDR3 size: 15 residues.

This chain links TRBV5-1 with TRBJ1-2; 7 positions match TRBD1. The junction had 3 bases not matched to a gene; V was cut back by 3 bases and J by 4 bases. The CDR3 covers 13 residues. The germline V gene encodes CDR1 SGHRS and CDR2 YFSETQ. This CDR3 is CASSSGQPYGYTF. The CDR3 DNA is TGCGCCAGCAGCTCGGGACAGCCCTATGGCTACACCTTC.

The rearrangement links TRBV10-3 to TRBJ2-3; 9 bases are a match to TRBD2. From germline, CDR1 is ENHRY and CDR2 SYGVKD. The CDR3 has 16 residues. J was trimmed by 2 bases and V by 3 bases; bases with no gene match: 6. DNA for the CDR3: TGTGCCATCAGTGACCCTGAGCGGGAGGACACAGATACGCAGTATTTT. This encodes CAISDPEREDTDTQYF.

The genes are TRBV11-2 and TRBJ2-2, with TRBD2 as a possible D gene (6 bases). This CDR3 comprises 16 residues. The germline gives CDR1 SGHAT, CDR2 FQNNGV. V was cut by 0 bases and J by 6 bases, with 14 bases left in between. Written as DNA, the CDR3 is TGTGCCAGCAGCTTAGACGGTTTCGGGGGAGCCGGGGAGCTGTTTTTT. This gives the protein CASSLDGFGGAGELFF.

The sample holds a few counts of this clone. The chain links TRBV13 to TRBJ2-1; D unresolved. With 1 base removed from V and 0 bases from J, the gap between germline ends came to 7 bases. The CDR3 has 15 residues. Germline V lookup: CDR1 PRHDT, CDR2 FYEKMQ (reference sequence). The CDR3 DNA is TGTGCCAGCAGCTTAGAGGGTGTCTCCTACAATGAGCAGTTCTTC. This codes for CASSLEGVSYNEQFF.